This is a list of T cell receptor beta chains from one sample in a study of cytomegalovirus exposure and HLA in healthy donors. Sequencing was performed with immunoSEQ multiplex PCR; in TCRdb, only in-frame clones are kept and a portion is missing. Among 150,000 to 180,000 clones listed, approximately 86% were seen once. The sequenced material came from PBMCs. All receptors come from a man aged 18 to 35 in good health and CMV-seropositive. The CDR3 runs from the conserved cysteine through the conserved F or W. Each record gives: J gene, V gene, D gene, clone size, CDR3 protein, CDR3 DNA. A D gene is named only where the DNA matches it firmly. For some rows the clone size is stated as once, few or many, or as a class when expanded; others skip it.

TRBJ1-2,TRBV4-3,NA,NA,CASSQDRQVNYGYTF,TGCGCCAGCAGCCAAGATCGGCAGGTGAACTATGGCTACACCTTC
TRBJ2-3,TRBV10-3,NA,NA,CAISEAGWGTDTQYF,TGTGCCATCAGTGAGGCGGGATGGGGCACAGATACGCAGTATTTT
TRBJ2-3,TRBV4-3,NA,NA,CASSQDRVSEGDTQYF,TGCGCCAGCAGCCAAGATCGTGTTAGCGAAGGAGATACGCAGTATTTT
TRBJ2-1,TRBV4-3,TRBD2,NA,CASSPSGAGGQQFF,TGCGCCAGCAGCCCCTCCGGCGCGGGAGGGCAGCAGTTCTTC
TRBJ1-2,TRBV7-9,NA,few,CASSFGYGYTF,TGTGCCAGCAGCTTCGGCTATGGCTACACCTTC
TRBJ1-1,TRBV5-6,TRBD1,NA,CASRATGGGTEAFF,TGTGCCAGCAGGGCCACAGGGGGTGGTACTGAAGCTTTCTTT
TRBJ2-1,TRBV27,TRBD2,NA,CASSLRGTSGSEEQFF,TGTGCCAGCAGTTTACGCGGGACTAGCGGGAGTGAAGAGCAGTTCTTC
TRBJ2-1,TRBV14,TRBD2,NA,CASSRTSGRSQLYNEQFF,TGTGCCAGCAGCCGGACTAGCGGGAGGTCCCAACTTTACAATGAGCAGTTCTTC
TRBJ1-1,TRBV5-1,NA,NA,CASSLDTVNTEAFF,TGCGCCAGCAGCTTGGACACCGTGAACACTGAAGCTTTCTTT
TRBJ2-3,TRBV9,NA,NA,CASSVQDTDTQYF,TGTGCCAGCAGCGTTCAGGACACAGATACGCAGTATTTT
TRBJ1-5,TRBV19,TRBD1,NA,CASNPQQGPLTPQHF,TGTGCCAGTAATCCTCAACAGGGGCCCTTAACACCCCAGCATTTT
TRBJ1-6,TRBV7-6,NA,NA,CASSLNTYNSPLHF,TGTGCCAGCAGCTTAAACACCTATAATTCACCCCTCCACTTT
TRBJ1-1,TRBV9,TRBD1,NA,CASSVGNRGLTEAFF,TGTGCCAGCAGCGTAGGGAATAGGGGGCTCACTGAAGCTTTCTTT
TRBJ1-1,TRBV5-1,NA,NA,CASSHGTVEAFF,TGCGCCAGCAGCCACGGAACAGTTGAAGCTTTCTTT
TRBJ1-1,TRBV5-1,NA,NA,CASSLPGQMNTEAFF,TGCGCCAGCAGCTTGCCTGGGCAGATGAACACTGAAGCTTTCTTT
TRBJ2-5,TRBV23-1,TRBD2,NA,CASGPSGWYQETQYF,TGCGCCAGCGGCCCTAGCGGGTGGTACCAAGAGACCCAGTACTTC
TRBJ1-3,TRBV5-6,NA,NA,CASSLEPYSGNTIYF,TGTGCCAGCAGCTTGGAGCCTTACTCTGGAAACACCATATATTTT
TRBJ2-3,TRBV6-5,NA,NA,CASSYSAAISTDTQYF,TGTGCCAGCAGTTACTCAGCGGCAATTAGCACAGATACGCAGTATTTT
TRBJ1-6,TRBV19,TRBD1,NA,CASSIGIGQGISPLHF,TGTGCCAGTAGTATCGGGATTGGACAGGGCATTTCACCCCTCCACTTT
TRBJ1-2,TRBV6-5,NA,NA,CASSPRRGHNYGYTF,TGTGCCAGCAGTCCCCGCAGGGGTCATAACTATGGCTACACCTTC